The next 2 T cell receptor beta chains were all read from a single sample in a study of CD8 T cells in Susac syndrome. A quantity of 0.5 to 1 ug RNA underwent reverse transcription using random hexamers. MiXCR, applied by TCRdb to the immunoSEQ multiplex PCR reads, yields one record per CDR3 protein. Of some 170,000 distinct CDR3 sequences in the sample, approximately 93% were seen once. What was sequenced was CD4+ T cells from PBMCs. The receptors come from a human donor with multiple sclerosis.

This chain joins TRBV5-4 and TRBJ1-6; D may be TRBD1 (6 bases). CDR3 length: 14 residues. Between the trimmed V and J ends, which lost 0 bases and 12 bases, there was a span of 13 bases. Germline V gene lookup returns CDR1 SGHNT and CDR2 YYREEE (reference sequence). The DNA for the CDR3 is TGTGCCAGCAGCTTGGGGGCAGGGGATTTACCCCTCCACTTT. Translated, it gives CASSLGAGDLPLHF.

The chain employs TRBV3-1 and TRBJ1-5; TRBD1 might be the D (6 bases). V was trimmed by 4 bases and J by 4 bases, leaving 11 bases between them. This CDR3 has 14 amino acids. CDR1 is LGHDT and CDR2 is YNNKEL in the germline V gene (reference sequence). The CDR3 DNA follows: TGTGCCAGCAGCCCAGGGGTCCTTAATCAGCCCCAGCATTTT. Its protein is CASSPGVLNQPQHF.